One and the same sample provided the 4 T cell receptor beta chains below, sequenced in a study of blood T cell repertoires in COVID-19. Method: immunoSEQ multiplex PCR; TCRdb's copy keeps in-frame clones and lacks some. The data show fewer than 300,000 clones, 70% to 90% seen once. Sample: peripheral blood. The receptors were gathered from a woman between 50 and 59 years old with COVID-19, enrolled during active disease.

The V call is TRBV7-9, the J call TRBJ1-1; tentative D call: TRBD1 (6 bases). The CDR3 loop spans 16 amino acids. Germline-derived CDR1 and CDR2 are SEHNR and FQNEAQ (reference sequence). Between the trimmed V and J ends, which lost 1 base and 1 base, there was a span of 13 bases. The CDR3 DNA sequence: TGTGCCAGCAGCTTAGGGTTGGGGGCGCGGAACACTGAAGCTTTCTTT. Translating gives CASSLGLGARNTEAFF.

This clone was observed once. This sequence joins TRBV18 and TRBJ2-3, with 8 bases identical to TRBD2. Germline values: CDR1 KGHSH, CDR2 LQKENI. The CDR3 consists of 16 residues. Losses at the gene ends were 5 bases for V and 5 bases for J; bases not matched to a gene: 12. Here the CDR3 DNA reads TGTGCCAGCTCAAGCACACTAAGTCGGGGGGGAGATACGCAGTATTTT. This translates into CASSSTLSRGGDTQYF.

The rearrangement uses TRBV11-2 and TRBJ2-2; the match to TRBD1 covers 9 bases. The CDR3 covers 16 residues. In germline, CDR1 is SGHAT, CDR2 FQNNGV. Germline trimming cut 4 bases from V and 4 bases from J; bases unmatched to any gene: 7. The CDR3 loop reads CASSSGQGDSTGELFF. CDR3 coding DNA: TGTGCCAGCAGCTCGGGACAGGGAGATAGCACCGGGGAGCTGTTTTTT.

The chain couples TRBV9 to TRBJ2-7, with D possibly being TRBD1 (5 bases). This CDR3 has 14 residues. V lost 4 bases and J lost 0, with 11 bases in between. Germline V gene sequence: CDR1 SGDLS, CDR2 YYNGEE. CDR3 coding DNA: TGTGCCAGCAGCCCGGACAAGGGCTCCTACGAGCAGTACTTC. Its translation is CASSPDKGSYEQYF.